A selection of T cell receptor beta chains follows, all from one sample in a study of T cell responses to AZD1222 COVID-19 vaccine. Repertoires were generated with immunoSEQ multiplex PCR, while TCRdb's copy carries only in-frame clones and drops some. This sample has approximately 190,000 clones, with over 80% found just once. This sample comprised peripheral blood, obtained on day 0 of AZD1222 vaccination. The receptors were sampled from an adult in good health. CDR3s include the opening cysteine and the closing phenylalanine or tryptophan. D genes are given only for firm matches. Size tells how often a clone was seen (once, few, many) or the class of an expanded clone, and some rows leave it out.

V: TRBV7-9; size: -; J: TRBJ1-1; D: -; DNA: TGTGCCAGCAGCCCGACCGGGCCTCGGGGCACTGAAGCTTTCTTT; CDR3: CASSPTGPRGTEAFF
V: TRBV20-1; size: once; J: TRBJ1-2; D: -; DNA: TGCAGTGCTAGTTCGGGGGGAAACTATGGCTACACCTTC; CDR3: CSASSGGNYGYTF
V: TRBV27; size: once; J: TRBJ2-1; D: TRBD1; DNA: TGTGCCAGCAGAAATGCCGGGACAGAAAACAATGAGCAGTTCTTC; CDR3: CASRNAGTENNEQFF
V: TRBV5-6; size: -; J: TRBJ2-1; D: TRBD1; DNA: TGTGCCAGCAGCCTACAGGGGAGAGGTGAGCAGTTCTTC; CDR3: CASSLQGRGEQFF
V: TRBV6-1; size: -; J: TRBJ2-1; D: -; DNA: TGTGCCAGCAGTGAATTGAGCTCCTACAATGAGCAGTTCTTC; CDR3: CASSELSSYNEQFF
V: TRBV3-1/TRBV3-2; size: -; J: TRBJ1-4; D: -; DNA: TGTGCCAGCAGCCTTCCGGGGTCCTTGAATGAAAAACTGTTTTTT; CDR3: CASSLPGSLNEKLFF
V: TRBV12-3/TRBV12-4; size: -; J: TRBJ1-1; D: -; DNA: TGTGCCAGCAGTTTGGAGGGCGAAGGGGCTTTCTTT; CDR3: CASSLEGEGAFF
V: TRBV9; size: -; J: TRBJ1-1; D: TRBD1; DNA: TGTGCCAGCAGCGTAGCCCCGGGACAGGGTTTTGAAGCTTTCTTT; CDR3: CASSVAPGQGFEAFF
V: TRBV19; size: -; J: TRBJ2-6; D: -; DNA: TGTGCCAGTACCCACGAAGGCTCTGGGGCCAACGTCCTGACTTTC; CDR3: CASTHEGSGANVLTF
V: TRBV7-2; size: -; J: TRBJ2-2; D: TRBD2; DNA: TGTGCCAGCAGCTTTAGCGGGGGGATACGCGCCGGGGAGCTGTTTTTT; CDR3: CASSFSGGIRAGELFF
V: TRBV6-6; size: -; J: TRBJ1-3; D: -; DNA: TGTGCCAGCAGTTACACCGAAGGGGACACCATATATTTT; CDR3: CASSYTEGDTIYF
V: TRBV20-1; size: -; J: TRBJ1-4; D: -; DNA: TGCAGTGCTAATCCTAATGAAAAACTGTTTTTT; CDR3: CSANPNEKLFF
V: TRBV7-9; size: -; J: TRBJ2-3; D: -; DNA: TGTGCCAGCAGCTTCACAGGAGGCACAGATACGCAGTATTTT; CDR3: CASSFTGGTDTQYF
V: TRBV6-1; size: -; J: TRBJ2-7; D: TRBD1; DNA: TGTGCCAGCAGTGAAGAGACAGGGCTTACCTACGAGCAGTACTTC; CDR3: CASSEETGLTYEQYF
V: TRBV3-1/TRBV3-2; size: -; J: TRBJ1-1; D: -; DNA: TGTGCCAGCAGCCTTTTGGGCGTACAAGCTTTCTTT; CDR3: CASSLLGVQAFF
V: TRBV25-1; size: -; J: TRBJ2-7; D: -; DNA: TGTGCCAGCAGTTCATCCTACGAGCAGTACTTC; CDR3: CASSSSYEQYF
V: TRBV2; size: -; J: TRBJ2-3; D: -; DNA: TGTGCCGCGATAGGGCAGACCTACACAGATACGCAGTATTTT; CDR3: CAAIGQTYTDTQYF
V: TRBV6-6; size: -; J: TRBJ1-6; D: -; DNA: TGTGCCAGCACTCCAAGGGGGGACAATTCACCCCTCCACTTT; CDR3: CASTPRGDNSPLHF
V: TRBV10-1; size: -; J: TRBJ2-2; D: -; DNA: TGCGCCAGCAGTGACGGGGTTACCGGGGAGCTGTTTTTT; CDR3: CASSDGVTGELFF
V: TRBV5-1; size: -; J: TRBJ2-2; D: -; DNA: TGCGCCAGCAGCTCGACCAGGGGGGACACCGGGGAGCTGTTTTTT; CDR3: CASSSTRGDTGELFF
V: TRBV27; size: -; J: TRBJ2-3; D: -; DNA: TGTGCCAGCAGTTTATCACCCACTCCAGGGAATACGCAGTATTTT; CDR3: CASSLSPTPGNTQYF
V: TRBV18; size: -; J: TRBJ2-2; D: TRBD2; DNA: TGTGCCAGCTCACCTAGCGGGGCCGGGGAGCTGTTTTTT; CDR3: CASSPSGAGELFF
V: TRBV30; size: -; J: TRBJ1-2; D: -; DNA: TGTGCCTGGAGTCTGCGAATGGGTAACTATGGCTACACCTTC; CDR3: CAWSLRMGNYGYTF
V: TRBV5-5; size: -; J: TRBJ2-5; D: -; DNA: TGTGCCAGCAGCTTGGATCAGGGTAGGGAGACCCAGTACTTC; CDR3: CASSLDQGRETQYF
V: TRBV13; size: -; J: TRBJ2-3; D: -; DNA: TGTGCCAGCGTTAATCAGGGAGGTGGCACAGATACGCAGTATTTT; CDR3: CASVNQGGGTDTQYF
V: TRBV6-5; size: -; J: TRBJ1-4; D: -; DNA: TGTGCCAGCACGGAAGGGATTTTTGAAAAACTGTTTTTT; CDR3: CASTEGIFEKLFF
V: TRBV7-9; size: -; J: TRBJ1-1; D: -; DNA: TGTGCCAGCAGCTCACTCGGACACCTGAACACTGAAGCTTTCTTT; CDR3: CASSSLGHLNTEAFF
V: TRBV6-5; size: -; J: TRBJ2-3; D: TRBD2; DNA: TGTGCCAGCAGTTTAGCGGGGGGGACCTTCGATACGCAGTATTTT; CDR3: CASSLAGGTFDTQYF
V: TRBV19; size: -; J: TRBJ1-5; D: -; DNA: TGTGCCAGTAGTACCCAACAGGGAAGAAGCAATCAGCCCCAGCATTTT; CDR3: CASSTQQGRSNQPQHF